A single sample gave rise to the 9 T cell receptor beta chains below, sequenced in a study of blood T cell repertoires in COVID-19. The assay was immunoSEQ multiplex PCR, and TCRdb's table has in-frame clones only and misses some. This sample yields roughly 150,000 clones, of which roughly 90% are seen a single time; less than 3% belongs to the top ten. The specimen was peripheral blood. Every receptor here comes from a man between 60 and 70 years old with acute or convalescent COVID-19.

This chain links TRBV3-1 (or the pseudogene TRBV3-2) with TRBJ2-7; D remains ambiguous. The CDR3 loop spans 15 amino acids. From germline, CDR1 is LGHDT and CDR2 YNNKEL (reference sequence). Trimming shortened V by 3 bases and J by 0 bases, and 12 bases separated the two germline ends. The CDR3 bases are TGTGCCAGCAGCCAGGGCCTAACTTACTCCTACGAGCAGTACTTC. Protein product: CASSQGLTYSYEQYF.

The rearrangement uses TRBV24-1 and TRBJ2-1; no firm D call. There are 11 residues in the CDR3. CDR1 and CDR2 from the germline V gene are KGHDR and SFDVKD. V dropped 6 bases and J dropped 7 bases, with 6 bases sitting between them. CDR3 in amino acids: CATSKLNEQFF. The CDR3 nucleotides read TGTGCCACCAGTAAACTGAATGAGCAGTTCTTC.

The chain employs TRBV5-4 and TRBJ2-3, with 9 bases matching TRBD1. The V segment lost 4 bases and the J segment 3 bases; nucleotides outside the gene matches: 6. CDR3 length equals 15 residues. In germline, CDR1 is SGHNT, CDR2 YYREEE (reference sequence). The CDR3 loop reads CASSPGTGRTDTQYF. CDR3 nucleotide sequence: TGTGCCAGCAGCCCAGGGACAGGGAGGACAGATACGCAGTATTTT.

The chain is built from TRBV7-8 and TRBJ1-2; D perhaps matches TRBD1 (5 bases). Germline values: CDR1 SGHVS, CDR2 FQNEAQ. Between the trimmed V and J ends, which lost 0 bases and 3 bases, there was a span of 11 bases. The length of the CDR3 is 15 residues. The CDR3 bases are TGTGCCAGCAGCTTAGCCTTGGCGGGGGACTATGGCTACACCTTC. Amino acids: CASSLALAGDYGYTF.

V gene TRBV7-6 combines with J gene TRBJ2-1, with 10 bases lining up with TRBD2. This CDR3 is 18 amino acids long. Germline loops: CDR1 SGHVS, CDR2 FNYEAQ. V shed 0 bases, J shed 3 bases, and the junction held 8 bases outside the gene matches. As DNA, the CDR3 is TGTGCCAGCAGCTTAGCGAGAAGCGGGGGGGTGGGCTACAATGAGCAGTTCTTC. It yields the protein CASSLARSGGVGYNEQFF.

V usage is TRBV11-2 and J usage is TRBJ1-3; D not resolved. CDR1 and CDR2 (germline): SGHAT, FQNNGV. The V gene lost 1 base and the J gene lost 0 bases, with 13 bases spanning the gap. The CDR3 loop spans 17 amino acids. Written as DNA, the CDR3 is TGTGCCAGCAGCTTAGGGAACGTGGGGAGCTCTGGAAACACCATATATTTT. Its protein product is CASSLGNVGSSGNTIYF.

V and J are TRBV5-1 and TRBJ1-3, with no clear D. The V gene lost 2 bases and the J gene lost 6 bases, with 15 bases spanning the gap. This CDR3 contains 15 residues. The germline CDR1 and CDR2 sequences are SGHRS and YFSETQ. The CDR3 reads CASSLDLAVKNTIYF. The CDR3 DNA sequence: TGCGCCAGCAGCTTAGATTTGGCGGTGAAAAACACCATATATTTT.

The rearrangement links TRBV7-8 to TRBJ1-6; the match to TRBD1 covers 7 bases. Trimming took 5 bases from V and 7 from J; bases not matched to a gene: 5. This CDR3 contains 14 residues. Germline assignment: CDR1 SGHVS and CDR2 FQNEAQ. CDR3 loop: CASSHGTANSPLHF. CDR3 nucleotides: TGTGCCAGCAGCCATGGGACAGCGAATTCACCCCTCCACTTT. The variable domain in full, completed from reference TRBV7-8 and TRBJ1-6, reads GAGVSQSPRYKVAKRGQDVALRCDPISGHVSLFWYQQALGQGPEFLTYFQNEAQLDKSGLPSDRFFAERPEGSVSTLKIQRTQQEDSAVYLCASSHGTANSPLHFGNGTRLTVT.

The genes are TRBV7-2 and TRBJ1-5; D call uncertain. Trimming shortened V by 1 base and J by 2 bases, and 12 bases separated the two germline ends. The germline V gene has CDR1 SGHTA and CDR2 FQGNSA. The CDR3 is 16 residues long. The CDR3: CASSLGGDWRNQPQHF. The CDR3 bases are TGTGCCAGCAGCTTAGGCGGTGATTGGCGCAATCAGCCCCAGCATTTT.